The rows below give T cell receptor beta chains drawn from one sample of a study of beta chain features in type 1 diabetes. Only in-frame clones appear in the TCRdb table, and some are missing; sequencing was by immunoSEQ multiplex PCR. The sample yields hundreds of thousands of clones, about 16% seen once. The specimen was naive CD4+ T cells from blood. These receptor sequences come from a man between 18 and 35 years old in good health. Each CDR3 is given with its conserved first and last residue. A D gene is named only where the DNA matches it firmly. Size is omitted from some rows. Given values are once, few, many or a class for expanded clones.

J | size | D | V | DNA | CDR3
TRBJ1-5 | few | TRBD1 | TRBV28 | TGTGCCAGCAGCCTCGCGACAGGGAAGAATCAGCCCCAGCATTTT | CASSLATGKNQPQHF
TRBJ2-7 | . | TRBD2 | TRBV28 | TGTGCCAGCAAGGAGCTAGCGGGATCAAAGGCCGAGCAGTACTTC | CASKELAGSKAEQYF
TRBJ2-5 | few | . | TRBV20-1 | TGCAGTGCTAGACAAGAGACCCAGTACTTC | CSARQETQYF
TRBJ1-5 | . | . | TRBV30 | TGTGCCTGGGGGGGTAGGGGACCCCTAATAAATCAGCCCCAGCATTTT | CAWGGRGPLINQPQHF
TRBJ2-5 | . | TRBD1 | TRBV28 | TGTGCCAGCACCGTTACGGGACAGGGGAAGACCCAGTACTTC | CASTVTGQGKTQYF
TRBJ2-7 | . | . | TRBV4-3 | TGCGCCAGCAGCCAAGAAGGGGACAAGGCCTACGAGCAGTACTTC | CASSQEGDKAYEQYF
TRBJ1-2 | . | . | TRBV7-9 | TGTGCCAGCAGCTTCCCGGGTTCCGGCTACACCTTC | CASSFPGSGYTF
TRBJ2-4 | few | . | TRBV7-3 | TGTGCCAGCTCCGTTAGCTGGGCCAAAAACATTCAGTACTTC | CASSVSWAKNIQYF
TRBJ1-1 | . | . | TRBV6-6 | TGTGCCAGCAGTTACTCGCTTTCAAACACTGAAGCTTTCTTT | CASSYSLSNTEAFF
TRBJ2-7 | . | . | TRBV7-6 | TGTGCCAGCAGCACCTACAGGGAAGGAAGGGGCGAGCAGTACTTC | CASSTYREGRGEQYF
TRBJ2-4 | . | TRBD1 | TRBV28 | TGTGCCAGCAGTTACCTCAGGGGGCGAGGGGGAAACATTCAGTACTTC | CASSYLRGRGGNIQYF
TRBJ1-5 | few | . | TRBV6-1 | TGTGCCAGCAGTGAAGAGGTCAGGGGAAATCAGCCCCAGCATTTT | CASSEEVRGNQPQHF
TRBJ2-6 | . | . | TRBV14 | TGTGCCAGCAGCCGTTGGCCCCTGGGGTTCTCTGGGGCCAACGTCCTGACTTTC | CASSRWPLGFSGANVLTF
TRBJ1-1 | . | . | TRBV18 | TGTGCCAGCTCACCACAGGGTCAGCGACCTGAAGCTTTCTTT | CASSPQGQRPEAFF